One and the same sample provided the 8 T cell receptor beta chains below, sequenced in a study of PD-1 blockade in classical Hodgkin lymphoma. With no exception, relapse followed autologous stem cell transplantation in all patients, and brentuximab vedotin exposure varied. Profiled with immunoSEQ multiplex PCR; TCRdb holds only in-frame clones, not every one. This sample has 66,000 or so clones, with 71% found just once. Specimen: peripheral blood mononuclear cells (PBMCs), collected before the second cycle of nivolumab. All receptors come from a human donor with classical Hodgkin lymphoma.

V is TRBV7-9 and J is TRBJ2-1, with 9 positions matching TRBD2. J was trimmed by 7 bases and V by 5 bases; bases with no gene match: 12. This CDR3 contains 16 residues. Germline V gene lookup returns CDR1 SEHNR and CDR2 FQNEAQ (reference sequence). The CDR3 DNA follows: TGTGCCAGCAGCCCCCCAGGAAGCGGGGGGACTAATGAGCAGTTCTTC. This encodes CASSPPGSGGTNEQFF.

This clone came up once. This chain connects TRBV5-1 to TRBJ1-1; the D gene is possibly TRBD1 (5 bases). This CDR3 has 14 residues. Germline V gene sequence: CDR1 SGHRS, CDR2 YFSETQ. Trimming took 4 bases from V and 5 from J, leaving 15 bases between them. Here the CDR3 DNA reads TGCGCCAGCAGCCCTCAGGGACGGGGAACTGAAGCTTTCTTT. This encodes CASSPQGRGTEAFF.

The V call is TRBV5-1, the J call TRBJ2-2; D remains ambiguous. This CDR3 spans 15 amino acids. Germline values: CDR1 SGHRS, CDR2 YFSETQ. Deletions cut 0 bases from V and 1 base from J, with 7 bases between. CDR3 bases: TGCGCCAGCAGCTTGGACGCAGGGAACACCGGGGAGCTGTTTTTT. Translation: CASSLDAGNTGELFF.

The genes are TRBV5-4 and TRBJ1-2; no definite D call. The CDR3 sequence is 14 residues long. V was trimmed by 6 bases and J by 5 bases, leaving 17 bases between them. The germline gives CDR1 SGHNT, CDR2 YYREEE (reference sequence). This chain's CDR3 is CASNPGSSQYGYTF. CDR3 DNA sequence: TGTGCCAGCAACCCCGGGTCAAGCCAATATGGCTACACCTTC.

This clone occurred once. The chain recombines TRBV21-1 with TRBJ1-1. TRBV21-1 is a recognized pseudogene. There are 13 residues in the CDR3. The CDR3 DNA follows: TGTGCCAGCTCCAAGGGGGGAAACACTGAAGCTTTCTTT. It yields the protein CASSKGGNTEAFF.

The chain links TRBV7-9 to TRBJ1-4, with D unclear. Germline loops: CDR1 SEHNR, CDR2 FQNEAQ (reference sequence). With 1 base removed from V and 4 bases from J, the gap between germline ends came to 10 bases. This CDR3 spans 15 amino acids. This CDR3 reads CASSLDQVFNEKLFF. The CDR3 nucleotides read TGTGCCAGCAGCTTAGATCAGGTTTTTAATGAAAAACTGTTTTTT.

This chain joins TRBV13 and TRBJ2-7; D is unresolved. CDR1 is PRHDT and CDR2 is FYEKMQ in the germline V gene (reference sequence). This CDR3 region has 14 residues. The V and J ends lost 5 bases and 3 bases respectively, with 14 bases between them. Here the CDR3 reads CASSGRSIDYEQYF. CDR3 in DNA: TGTGCCAGCAGCGGCCGGTCGATAGACTACGAGCAGTACTTC.

This rearrangement joins TRBV6-5 to TRBJ2-5, with 15 nucleotides matching TRBD2. The germline gives CDR1 MNHEY, CDR2 SVGAGI. The V gene end was trimmed by 4 bases and the J gene end by 5 bases; junction bases not matched to a gene: 5. This CDR3 is built from 16 residues. CDR3 region: CASSLGLAGGRETQYF. In DNA, the CDR3 is TGTGCCAGCAGTTTGGGACTAGCGGGGGGTAGGGAGACCCAGTACTTC.